There are a few counts of the clone carrying this T cell receptor beta chain. Its antigen is currently unknown. The data belong to a study of post-analysis software for immune sequencing data. Study summary: Recorded subtypes: relapsing-remitting, secondary progressive, progressive-relapsing; some patients unannotated. Study results and caveats: TRBV5-6, TRBV5-1 and TRBV20-1 were among a handful of TRBV segments more frequent in patients than controls. Those samples that were prepared in the same batch co-clustered strongly by F measure. There was significantly lower normalized Chao1 diversity in multiple sclerosis patients than in controls.

The CDR3 is 13 residues long. The V gene lost 7 bases and the J gene lost 2 bases, with 9 bases spanning the gap. Germline V CDR1 and CDR2: ENHRY, SYGVKD. Tagging with unique molecular identifiers was a feature of the TCR beta cDNA libraries. T cells numbering roughly 0.85 to 11 million gave rise to some 520,000 cDNA molecules. TCRdb itself ran the PCR reads through MiXCR, one entry per CDR3 protein. The table lists approximately 730,000 distinct CDR3 sequences, 25% to 30% of them singletons. This chain connects TRBV10-3 to TRBJ1-3, with D possibly being TRBD1 (5 bases). The sequence came from a girl between 5 and 17 years old with multiple sclerosis. The sequenced sample consisted of blood. As DNA, the CDR3 is TGTGCCATCAAAGGAGGGGCTGGAAACACCATATATTTT. This translates into CAIKGGAGNTIYF.